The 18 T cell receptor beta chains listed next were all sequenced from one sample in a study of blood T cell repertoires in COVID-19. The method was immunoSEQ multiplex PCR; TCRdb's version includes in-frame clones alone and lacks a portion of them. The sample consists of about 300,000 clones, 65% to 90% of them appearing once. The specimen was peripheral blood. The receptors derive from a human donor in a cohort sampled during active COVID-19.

The CDR3 loop reads CASSQGLFGSYNSPLHF. Here the CDR3 DNA reads TGTGCCAGCAGCCAAGGGTTATTCGGGTCCTATAATTCACCCCTCCACTTT. This sequence joins TRBV14 and TRBJ1-6, with D uncertain. Trimming took 1 base from V and 1 from J, leaving 11 bases between them. CDR1 is SGHDN and CDR2 is FVKESK in the germline V gene. The CDR3 contains 17 residues. Looking up the rest from reference TRBV14 and TRBJ1-6 gives the full variable domain: EAGVTQFPSHSVIEKGQTVTLRCDPISGHDNLYWYRRVMGKEIKFLLHFVKESKQDESGMPNNRFLAERTGGTYSTLKVQPAELEDSGVYFCASSQGLFGSYNSPLHFGNGTRLTVT.

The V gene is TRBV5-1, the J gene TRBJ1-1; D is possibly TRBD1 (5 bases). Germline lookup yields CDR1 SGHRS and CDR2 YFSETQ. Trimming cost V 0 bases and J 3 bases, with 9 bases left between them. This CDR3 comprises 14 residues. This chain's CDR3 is CASSLGIRDTEAFF. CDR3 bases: TGCGCCAGCAGCTTGGGAATCAGGGACACTGAAGCTTTCTTT.

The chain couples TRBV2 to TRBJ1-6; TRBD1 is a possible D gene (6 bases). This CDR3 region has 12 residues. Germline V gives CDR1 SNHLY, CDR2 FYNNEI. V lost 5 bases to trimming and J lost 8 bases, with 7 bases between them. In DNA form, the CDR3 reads TGTGCCAGCAGTTCAGGGGATTCACCCCTCCACTTT. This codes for CASSSGDSPLHF.

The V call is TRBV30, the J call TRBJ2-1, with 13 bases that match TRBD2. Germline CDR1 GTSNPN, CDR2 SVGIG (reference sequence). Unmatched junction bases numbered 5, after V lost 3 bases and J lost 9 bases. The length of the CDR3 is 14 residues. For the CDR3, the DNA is TGTGCCTGGAGACTAGCGGGAGGGCCTGGTGAGCAGTTCTTC. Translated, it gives CAWRLAGGPGEQFF.

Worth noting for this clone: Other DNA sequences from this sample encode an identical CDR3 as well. CDR3 nucleotides: TGTGCCAGCAGCTTAGGGGGGGATCAGCCCCAGCATTTT. Protein sequence: CASSLGGDQPQHF. This chain joins TRBV7-9 and TRBJ1-5; weak D call: TRBD1 (5 bases). The germline V gene has CDR1 SEHNR and CDR2 FQNEAQ (reference sequence). The CDR3 spans 13 residues. Trimming took off 1 base at V and 5 bases at J, with 6 bases between the two ends.

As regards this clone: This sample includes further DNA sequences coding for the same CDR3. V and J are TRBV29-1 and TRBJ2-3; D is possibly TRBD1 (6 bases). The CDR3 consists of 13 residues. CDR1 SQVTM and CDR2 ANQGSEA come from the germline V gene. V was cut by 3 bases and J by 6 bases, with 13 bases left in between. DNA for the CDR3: TGCAGCGTTGACGCAGGGGAGACGGATACGCAGTATTTT. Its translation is CSVDAGETDTQYF.

The CDR3 is CASTESGGTSAYEQYF. The DNA of the CDR3 is TGTGCCAGCACCGAGTCAGGTGGGACTAGCGCCTACGAGCAGTACTTC. The J gene is TRBJ2-7, the V gene TRBV28; 10 positions agree with TRBD2. The CDR3 contains 16 residues. The V and J ends lost 7 bases and 2 bases, in that order; junction bases with no gene match: 11. Germline lookup yields CDR1 MDHEN and CDR2 SYDVKM.

CDR3 in amino acids: CASSLGQPYEQYF. The CDR3 DNA sequence: TGTGCCAGCAGCTTAGGACAGCCCTACGAGCAGTACTTC. The chain has TRBV7-6 and TRBJ2-7; D perhaps matches TRBD1 (5 bases). Germline lookup yields CDR1 SGHVS and CDR2 FNYEAQ. Trimming removed 1 base from V and 2 bases from J, with 6 bases in between. The CDR3 consists of 13 residues.

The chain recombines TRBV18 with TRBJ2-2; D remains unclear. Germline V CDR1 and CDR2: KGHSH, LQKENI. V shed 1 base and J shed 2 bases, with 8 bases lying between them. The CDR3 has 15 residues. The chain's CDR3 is CASSPRSGNTGELFF. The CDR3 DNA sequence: TGTGCCAGCTCACCACGGTCCGGTAACACCGGGGAGCTGTTTTTT. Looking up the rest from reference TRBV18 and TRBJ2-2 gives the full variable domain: NAGVMQNPRHLVRRRGQEARLRCSPMKGHSHVYWYRQLPEEGLKFMVYLQKENIIDESGMPKERFSAEFPKEGPSILRIQQVVRGDSAAYFCASSPRSGNTGELFFGEGSRLTVL.

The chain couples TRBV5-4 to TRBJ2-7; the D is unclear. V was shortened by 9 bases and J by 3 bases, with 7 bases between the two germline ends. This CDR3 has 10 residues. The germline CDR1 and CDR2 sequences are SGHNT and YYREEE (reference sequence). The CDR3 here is CAMLFYEQYF. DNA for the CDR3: TGTGCCATGCTATTCTACGAGCAGTACTTC.

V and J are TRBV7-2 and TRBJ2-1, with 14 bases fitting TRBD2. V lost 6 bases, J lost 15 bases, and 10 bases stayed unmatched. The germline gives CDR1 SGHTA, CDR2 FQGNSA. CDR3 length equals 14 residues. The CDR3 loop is CASSPGTSGRGLFF. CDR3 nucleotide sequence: TGTGCCAGCAGTCCCGGGACTAGCGGGAGAGGCTTGTTCTTC.

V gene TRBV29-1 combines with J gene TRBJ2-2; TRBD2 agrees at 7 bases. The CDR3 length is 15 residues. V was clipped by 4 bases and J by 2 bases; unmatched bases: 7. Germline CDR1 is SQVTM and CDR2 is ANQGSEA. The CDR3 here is CSVVLAAFNTGELFF. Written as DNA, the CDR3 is TGCAGCGTTGTTCTAGCGGCTTTTAACACCGGGGAGCTGTTTTTT.

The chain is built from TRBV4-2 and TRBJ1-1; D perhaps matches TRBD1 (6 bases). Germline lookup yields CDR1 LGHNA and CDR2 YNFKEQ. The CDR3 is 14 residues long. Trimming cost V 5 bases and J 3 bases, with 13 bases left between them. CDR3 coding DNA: TGTGCCAGCAGCTTTCACAGGGTTGACACTGAAGCTTTCTTT. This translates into CASSFHRVDTEAFF.

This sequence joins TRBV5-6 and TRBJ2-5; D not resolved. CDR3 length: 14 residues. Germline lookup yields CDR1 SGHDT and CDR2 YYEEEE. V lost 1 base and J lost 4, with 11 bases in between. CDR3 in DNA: TGTGCCAGCAGCTTGAGCGCTGGCGGAGAGACCCAGTACTTC. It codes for CASSLSAGGETQYF.

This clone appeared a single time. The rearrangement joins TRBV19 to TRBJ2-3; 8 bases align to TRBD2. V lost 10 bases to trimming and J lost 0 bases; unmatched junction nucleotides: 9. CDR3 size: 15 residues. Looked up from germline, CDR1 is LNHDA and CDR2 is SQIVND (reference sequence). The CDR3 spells CATSSSGFSTDTQYF. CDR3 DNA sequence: TGTGCCACCTCCTCTAGCGGGTTTAGCACAGATACGCAGTATTTT.

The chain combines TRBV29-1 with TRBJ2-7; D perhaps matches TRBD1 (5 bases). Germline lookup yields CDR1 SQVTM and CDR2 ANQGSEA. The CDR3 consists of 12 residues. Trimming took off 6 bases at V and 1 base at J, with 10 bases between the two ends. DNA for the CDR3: TGCAGCGTAATAGGGGTGTCCTACGAGCAGTACTTC. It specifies CSVIGVSYEQYF.

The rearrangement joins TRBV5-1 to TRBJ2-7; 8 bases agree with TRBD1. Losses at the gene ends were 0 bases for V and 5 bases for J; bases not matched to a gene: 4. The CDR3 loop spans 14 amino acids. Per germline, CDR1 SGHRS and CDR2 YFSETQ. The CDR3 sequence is CASSLGDRSDEQYF. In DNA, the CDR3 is TGCGCCAGCAGCTTGGGGGACAGGTCCGACGAGCAGTACTTC. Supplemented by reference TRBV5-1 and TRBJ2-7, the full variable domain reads KAGVTQTPRYLIKTRGQQVTLSCSPISGHRSVSWYQQTPGQGLQFLFEYFSETQRNKGNFPGRFSGRQFSNSRSEMNVSTLELGDSALYLCASSLGDRSDEQYFGPGTRLTVT.

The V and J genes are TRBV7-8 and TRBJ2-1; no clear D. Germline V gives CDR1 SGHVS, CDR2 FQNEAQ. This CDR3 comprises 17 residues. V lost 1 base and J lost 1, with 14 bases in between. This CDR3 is CASSLVYAEVSYNEQFF. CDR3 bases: TGTGCCAGCAGCTTAGTTTACGCTGAGGTGTCCTACAATGAGCAGTTCTTC.